One sample yielded the 9 T cell receptor beta chains listed below, sequenced in a study of T cells in Graves' hyperthyroidism and ophthalmopathy. Amplification of TCR beta CDR3 regions was performed using RNA transcripts as template. An initial round of RT-PCR targeting the TCR CDR3 relied on the HTBI primer set. MiXCR, applied by TCRdb to the multiplex PCR reads, yields one record per CDR3 protein. The sample holds roughly 100,000 distinct CDR3 sequences, under 65% seen once. The sequenced sample was blood. These receptors were collected from a middle-aged woman with Graves' hyperthyroidism.

This clonotype showed up many times. The chain is built from TRBV6-1 and TRBJ1-5; weak D call: TRBD1 (6 bases). V was pared by 4 bases and J by 2 bases, with 9 bases between. CDR3 length: 14 amino acids. Germline CDR1 is MNHNS and CDR2 is SASEGT. CDR3: CASSGRTGNQPQHF. As DNA, the CDR3 is TGTGCCAGCAGTGGACGGACAGGCAATCAGCCCCAGCATTTT.

The chain is built from TRBV2 and TRBJ1-1; D might be TRBD1 (5 bases). CDR3 length: 12 residues. CDR1 and CDR2 (germline): SNHLY, FYNNEI. V gave up 6 bases and J gave up 6 bases, with 11 bases separating them. CDR3 DNA sequence: TGTGCCAGCAGCCACAGGTCTCCTGAAGCTTTCTTT. It encodes CASSHRSPEAFF.

Notes on this clonotype: Relative to the germline gene, one junction end is altered; a read error may explain this. V gene TRBV5-1 combines with J gene TRBJ2-6, with D maybe TRBD2 (6 bases). The length of the CDR3 is 13 residues. Per the germline V gene, CDR1 is SGHRS and CDR2 is YFSETQ. The CDR3 region has the DNA TGCGCCAGCAGCTTGGCCGAGGGGAGGACTGAAGCTTTC. Translating gives CASSLAEGRTEAF. The complete variable domain, with remaining parts taken from reference TRBV5-1 and TRBJ2-6, reads KAGVTQTPRYLIKTRGQQVTLSCSPISGHRSVSWYQQTPGQGLQFLFEYFSETQRNKGNFPGRFSGRQFSNSRSEMNVSTLELGDSALYLCASSLAEGRTEAFGAGSRLTVL.

The chain has TRBV7-2 and TRBJ1-5, with D hard to call. V lost 3 bases to trimming and J lost 14 bases, with 14 bases between them. The CDR3 sequence is 12 residues long. Germline V gives CDR1 SGHTA, CDR2 FQGNSA. Written as DNA, the CDR3 is TGTGCCAGCAGCTTTTACGACGGCTACGAGCATTTT. Encoded protein: CASSFYDGYEHF.

This clonotype was counted many times. The genes are TRBV7-2 and TRBJ1-1; D is unresolved. The germline gives CDR1 SGHTA, CDR2 FQGNSA. The CDR3 is 16 residues long. V dropped 5 bases and J dropped 0 bases, with 16 bases sitting between them. The CDR3 is CASSLRTGALNTEAFF. In DNA, the CDR3 is TGTGCCAGCAGCCTCCGGACGGGAGCGCTGAACACTGAAGCTTTCTTT. The variable domain in full, completed from reference TRBV7-2 and TRBJ1-1, reads GAGVSQSPSNKVTEKGKDVELRCDPISGHTALYWYRQSLGQGLEFLIYFQGNSAPDKSGLPSDRFSAERTGGSVSTLTIQRTQQEDSAVYLCASSLRTGALNTEAFFGQGTRLTVV.

Details on this clonotype: The CDR3 ends on some other residue instead of the conserved phenylalanine or tryptophan, so this is likely a read error. The DNA is omitted, as the CDR3 cannot be located on it reliably, and the CDR3 follows TCRdb's listing. This rearrangement joins TRBV20-1 to TRBJ2-7; TRBD2 is taken as the D call from the table, unchecked against the DNA. Germline V lookup: CDR1 DFQATT, CDR2 SNEGSKA (reference sequence). From its first to its last residue, the CDR3 has 8 amino acids. The CDR3 spells CSARPRGG.

This rearrangement joins TRBV9 to TRBJ1-2; D perhaps matches TRBD1 (5 bases). There are 13 residues in the CDR3. V lost 5 bases, J lost 1 base, and 9 bases lay in between. Germline-derived CDR1 and CDR2 are SGDLS and YYNGEE. CDR3 amino acids: CASRGVGNYGYTF. The CDR3 DNA reads TGTGCCAGCAGGGGGGTTGGTAACTATGGCTACACCTTC.

This clonotype was detected once. The chain has TRBV15 and TRBJ1-2; 9 bases match TRBD1. Germline V gene data show CDR1 as LNHNV and CDR2 as YYDKDF (reference sequence). J was trimmed by 5 bases and V by 3 bases; bases with no gene match: 10. This CDR3 is built from 16 residues. The CDR3 DNA reads as TGTGCCACCAGCAGCCCCGGGACAGGGCCCCTTTATGGCTACACCTTC. This codes for CATSSPGTGPLYGYTF.

This chain links TRBV20-1 with TRBJ2-2, with D perhaps TRBD1 (6 bases). The ends were cut back, 5 bases at V and 9 bases at J, with 7 bases in the middle. Germline loops: CDR1 DFQATT, CDR2 SNEGSKA (reference sequence). CDR3 length: 10 residues. As DNA, the CDR3 is TGCAGTGCTGACAGGCGGGAGCTGTTTTTT. The encoded protein is CSADRRELFF.